This passage covers 15 T cell receptor beta chains from one sample sequenced in a study of blood T cell repertoires in COVID-19. The assay was immunoSEQ multiplex PCR, and TCRdb's table has in-frame clones only and misses some. The data show fewer than 300,000 clones, approximately 92% seen once. Sequencing input: PBMCs or T cells enriched from blood (not recorded which). These receptors were obtained from a woman aged 25 to 39 who had recovered from COVID-19.

V and J are TRBV19 and TRBJ2-7; perhaps TRBD2 as D (5 bases). In germline, CDR1 is LNHDA, CDR2 SQIVND (reference sequence). The CDR3 totals 14 residues. Trimming removed 5 bases at V and 4 bases at J, with 15 bases between. CDR3 sequence (DNA): TGTGCCAGTAGTCGTGACCGGGGAAGATACGAGCAGTACTTC. Its translation is CASSRDRGRYEQYF.

CDR3 region: CATSGGQGRTGELFF. The CDR3 DNA follows: TGTGCCACCAGTGGAGGACAGGGGCGAACCGGGGAGCTGTTTTTT. V usage is TRBV24-1 and J usage is TRBJ2-2, with 9 bases fitting TRBD1. Germline CDR1 is KGHDR and CDR2 is SFDVKD. V was clipped by 5 bases and J by 5 bases; unmatched bases: 5. This CDR3 is 15 amino acids long.

The chain combines TRBV6-2 or TRBV6-3 with TRBJ1-5; 8 bases fit TRBD1. Trimming cost V 5 bases and J 0 bases; bases outside gene matches: 6. Per the germline V gene, CDR1 is MNHEY and CDR2 is SVGEGT. The CDR3 length is 16 residues. The CDR3 DNA follows: TGTGCCAGCAGTACAGACAGGGGCCATAGCAATCAGCCCCAGCATTTT. Translation: CASSTDRGHSNQPQHF.

CDR3 nucleotide sequence: TGTGCCAGCAGCGTAGGAGGGAGGGCCGGCACCGGGGAGCTGTTTTTT. It translates to CASSVGGRAGTGELFF. The chain recombines TRBV9 with TRBJ2-2; 7 bases line up with TRBD2. Per germline, CDR1 SGDLS and CDR2 YYNGEE. CDR3 length equals 16 residues. With V trimmed by 0 bases and J by 4 bases, 6 bases remained unmatched.

This chain uses TRBV7-2 with TRBJ1-2; the match to TRBD1 covers 10 bases. In germline, CDR1 is SGHTA, CDR2 FQGNSA. Trimming removed 5 bases from V and 0 bases from J; junction bases left unmatched: 9. This CDR3 has 17 amino acids. The CDR3 is CASSPGDRGYPNYGYTF. Here the CDR3 DNA reads TGTGCCAGCAGCCCTGGGGACAGGGGTTATCCTAACTATGGCTACACCTTC.

The chain employs TRBV16 and TRBJ1-2; possibly TRBD1 for D (6 bases). From germline, CDR1 is KGHSY and CDR2 FQNENV. The CDR3 totals 13 residues. Trimming removed 6 bases from V and 3 bases from J, with 11 bases in between. The CDR3 region is CASSPQGDYGYTF. Here the CDR3 DNA reads TGTGCCAGCAGTCCACAGGGCGACTATGGCTACACCTTC.

The chain is built from TRBV1 and TRBJ2-7; TRBD2, the table's D call, lacks a check against the DNA. TRBV1 constitutes a pseudogene. The CDR3 totals 17 residues. Here the CDR3 reads CTSSQDRGLALSYEQYF. The CDR3 DNA sequence: TGCACCAGCAGCCAAGATCGTGGACTAGCGTTGTCCTACGAGCAGTACTTC.

The rearrangement joins TRBV4-3 to TRBJ1-1; D call uncertain. This CDR3 has 13 residues. V shed 6 bases and J shed 4 bases, with 12 bases lying between them. Germline assignment: CDR1 LGHNA and CDR2 YSLEER. This CDR3 reads CASSRVAGTEAFF. The CDR3 bases are TGCGCCAGCAGTCGCGTTGCGGGCACTGAAGCTTTCTTT.

This sequence joins TRBV3-1 (or the pseudogene TRBV3-2) and TRBJ1-2; 7 nucleotides match TRBD1. CDR3 length: 13 residues. In germline, CDR1 is LGHDT, CDR2 YNNKEL (reference sequence). The junction had 7 bases not matched to a gene; V was cut back by 4 bases and J by 8 bases. CDR3 DNA: TGTGCCAGCAGCCTCGGGACAGTGTTCGGCTACACCTTC. It codes for CASSLGTVFGYTF.

The chain has TRBV28 and TRBJ2-2; D gene uncertain. This CDR3 region has 16 residues. Germline CDR1 and CDR2: MDHEN and SYDVKM. V was clipped by 1 base and J by 4 bases, with 13 bases between them. Here the CDR3 reads CASSLLARKATGELFF. The CDR3 region has the DNA TGTGCCAGCAGTTTATTGGCGCGGAAAGCCACCGGGGAGCTGTTTTTT. The entire variable domain, with the rest obtained from reference TRBV28 and TRBJ2-2, is as follows: DVKVTQSSRYLVKRTGEKVFLECVQDMDHENMFWYRQDPGLGLRLIYFSYDVKMKEKGDIPEGYSVSREKKERFSLILESASTNQTSMYLCASSLLARKATGELFFGEGSRLTVL.

The V call is TRBV2, the J call TRBJ1-2, with D unclear. CDR1 and CDR2 from the germline V gene are SNHLY and FYNNEI. The CDR3 has 14 residues. The V and J ends lost 3 bases and 2 bases respectively, with 10 bases between them. This CDR3 is CASSEPGLNYGYTF. CDR3 DNA sequence: TGTGCCAGCAGTGAGCCGGGGTTGAACTATGGCTACACCTTC.

The J gene is TRBJ2-3, the V gene TRBV2, with TRBD2 matching over 10 bases. The CDR3 loop spans 16 amino acids. Germline V gene lookup returns CDR1 SNHLY and CDR2 FYNNEI. Trimming took 1 base from V and 3 from J; bases not matched to a gene: 4. The DNA for the CDR3 is TGTGCCAGCAGTGAAGGGGCTAGCGGGAGTACAGATACGCAGTATTTT. Protein product: CASSEGASGSTDTQYF.

V is TRBV19 and J is TRBJ1-1, with D perhaps TRBD1 (6 bases). The CDR3 runs 14 residues. Germline values: CDR1 LNHDA, CDR2 SQIVND (reference sequence). Trimming removed 5 bases from V and 5 bases from J, with 15 bases in between. CDR3 sequence: CASSPLPGQTEAFF. CDR3 nucleotides: TGTGCCAGTAGTCCCCTCCCCGGACAGACTGAAGCTTTCTTT.

The rearrangement uses TRBV28 and TRBJ2-6, with D unclear. Germline values: CDR1 MDHEN, CDR2 SYDVKM. V shed 3 bases and J shed 0 bases, with 6 bases lying between them. The CDR3 is 15 residues long. CDR3 sequence: CASSLRFSGANVLTF. In DNA form, the CDR3 reads TGTGCCAGCAGTTTGAGGTTCTCTGGGGCCAACGTCCTGACTTTC.

This chain uses TRBV7-9 with TRBJ1-1; no reliable D call. Trimming removed 1 base at V and 2 bases at J, with 8 bases between. The germline V gene encodes CDR1 SEHNR and CDR2 FQNEAQ (reference sequence). CDR3 length: 14 amino acids. CDR3 nucleotides: TGTGCCAGCAGCTTAGAACTAAAAAACACTGAAGCTTTCTTT. Translation gives CASSLELKNTEAFF. Full variable domain (remainder filled in from reference TRBV7-9 and TRBJ1-1): DTGVSQNPRHKITKRGQNVTFRCDPISEHNRLYWYRQTLGQGPEFLTYFQNEAQLEKSRLLSDRFSAERPKGSFSTLEIQRTEQGDSAMYLCASSLELKNTEAFFGQGTRLTVV.